This T cell receptor (beta chain) is drawn from a study of shared clonotypes between healthy human individuals. The data were produced by immunoSEQ multiplex PCR, yet TCRdb's version contains in-frame clones alone and is incomplete. The data hold about 580,000 clones, with roughly 98% observed a single time. Study-level findings and limits: Naive subsets tended to show greater estimated richness than memory subsets.

Comment on this clone: Its antigen remains unidentified.

It was CD45RO-negative cells, positively selected for CCR7, that made up naive CD8 cells, with terminally differentiated effector memory CD45RA+ cells excluded. After removal of 5 bases from V and 3 bases from J, the junction contained 7 bases not matched to a gene. Looked up from germline, CDR1 is MDHEN and CDR2 is SYDVKM. This CDR3 region has 15 residues. The sequenced material came from naive CD8+ T cells sorted from blood. V is TRBV28 and J is TRBJ2-7; 10 bases match TRBD2. The sequence derives from a man younger than 40 in good health. The CDR3: CASSALAGVFYEQYF. In nucleotides, the CDR3 is TGTGCCAGCAGTGCCCTAGCGGGAGTCTTCTACGAGCAGTACTTC.